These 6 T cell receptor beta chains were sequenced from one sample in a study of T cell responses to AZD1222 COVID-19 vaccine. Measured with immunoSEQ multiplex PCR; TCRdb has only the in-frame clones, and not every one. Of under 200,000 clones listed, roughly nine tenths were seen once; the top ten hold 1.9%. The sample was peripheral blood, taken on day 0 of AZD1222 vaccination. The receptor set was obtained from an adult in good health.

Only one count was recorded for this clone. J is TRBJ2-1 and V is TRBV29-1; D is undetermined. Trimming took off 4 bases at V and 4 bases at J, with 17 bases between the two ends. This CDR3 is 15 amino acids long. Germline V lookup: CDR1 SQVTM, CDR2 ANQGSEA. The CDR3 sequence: CSVGMDLLRYNEQFF. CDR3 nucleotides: TGCAGCGTTGGAATGGATCTGTTAAGATACAATGAGCAGTTCTTC.

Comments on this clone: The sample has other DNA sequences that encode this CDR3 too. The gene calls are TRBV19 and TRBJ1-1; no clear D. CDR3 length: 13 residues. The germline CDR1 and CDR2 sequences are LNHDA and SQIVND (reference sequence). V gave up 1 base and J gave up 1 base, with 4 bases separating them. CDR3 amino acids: CASSIAANTEAFF. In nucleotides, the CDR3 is TGTGCCAGTAGTATAGCAGCGAACACTGAAGCTTTCTTT.

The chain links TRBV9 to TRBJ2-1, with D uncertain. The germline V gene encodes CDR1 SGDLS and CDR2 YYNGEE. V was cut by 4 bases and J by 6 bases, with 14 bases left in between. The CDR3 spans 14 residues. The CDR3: CASSSLLQTNEQFF. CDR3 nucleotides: TGTGCCAGCAGCTCACTTCTTCAAACCAATGAGCAGTTCTTC.

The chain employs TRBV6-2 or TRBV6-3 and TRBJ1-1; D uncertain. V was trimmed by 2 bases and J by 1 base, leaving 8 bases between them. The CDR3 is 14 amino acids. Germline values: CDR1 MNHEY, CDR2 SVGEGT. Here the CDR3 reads CASSYPGQNTEAFF. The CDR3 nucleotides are TGTGCCAGCAGTTACCCGGGCCAGAACACTGAAGCTTTCTTT.

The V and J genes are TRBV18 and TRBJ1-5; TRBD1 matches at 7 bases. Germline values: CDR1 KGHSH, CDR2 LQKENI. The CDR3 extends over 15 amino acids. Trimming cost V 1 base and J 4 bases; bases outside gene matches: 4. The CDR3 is CASSPLQGKNQPQHF. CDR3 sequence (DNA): TGTGCCAGCTCACCACTACAGGGGAAAAATCAGCCCCAGCATTTT.

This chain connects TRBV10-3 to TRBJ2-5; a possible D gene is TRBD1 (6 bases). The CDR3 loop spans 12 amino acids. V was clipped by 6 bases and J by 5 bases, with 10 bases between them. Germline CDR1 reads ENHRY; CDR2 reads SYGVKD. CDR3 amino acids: CAISGQGETQYF. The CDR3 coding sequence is TGTGCCATCAGCGGGCAGGGGGAGACCCAGTACTTC.